The source of this T cell receptor beta chain is a study of T cells expressing NK-cell markers. Whole-study context: The TCR beta repertoires originated in sorted CD3+CD56+NKG2C+, CD3+CD56+NKG2C- and CD3+CD56-NKG2C+ T cells. The sequencing cohort of eight donors included seven HCMV-seropositive individuals and one seronegative individual. General study results and limits: Unclear, still, was the HCMV specificity of the expanded NKG2C+ T cell clones. Dominant NKG2C+ clonotypes accounted for about 1.0-8% of CD8+ T cells in a handful of donors.

This CDR3 has 16 residues. Per the germline V gene, CDR1 is SNHLY and CDR2 is FYNNEI. Reanalyzing the 5' RACE reads, TCRdb keeps one entry per CDR3 protein, without DNA. The sample data list 4,500 to 7,000 distinct CDR3 sequences. In regard to this clonotype: Its cognate antigen is unknown.

Source material: blood T cells: a sorted CD56 or NKG2C T cell subset, CD4+ or CD8+ T cells, or bulk PBMC T cells (not recorded which). The genes are TRBV2 and TRBJ2-2; with no DNA, the TCRdb D assignment of TRBD1 cannot be verified. This receptor was taken from a man aged 18-30 years in good health. The CDR3 reads CASSESQGENTGELFF.